This T cell receptor (beta chain) was recovered during a study of early T cells in non-severe SARS-CoV-2 infection. In the study overall: Sequencing input comprised bulk RNA from unsorted whole blood; chain pairing was not available.

Each single cDNA molecule received a unique molecular identifier. From the 5' RACE reads, TCRdb called clonotypes with MiXCR, one entry per CDR3 protein. This table holds about 49,000 distinct CDR3 sequences, under 7% found once. The V gene end was trimmed by 0 bases and the J gene end by 7 bases; junction bases not matched to a gene: 9. The CDR3 has 17 residues. Germline V gene sequence: CDR1 LGHNA, CDR2 YSLEER. This chain joins TRBV4-3 and TRBJ1-4; 9 nucleotides match TRBD1. This TCR derives from an adult who was a healthcare worker with PCR-confirmed SARS-CoV-2 infection or an uninfected control (not recorded which). The material was whole blood, obtained at baseline. CDR3 nucleotide sequence: TGCGCCAGCAGCCAAGATGGGGGCGGGACAGGGCGTGAAAAACTGTTTTTT. Residues: CASSQDGGGTGREKLFF.